Presented here are 4 T cell receptor beta chains from one specimen sequenced in a study of T cells expressing NK-cell markers. For each CDR3 protein, TCRdb gives one entry from its re-call of the 5' RACE reads, without DNA. Recorded for this sample: about 180,000 distinct CDR3 sequences. Input material: blood T cells: a sorted CD56 or NKG2C T cell subset, CD4+ or CD8+ T cells, or bulk PBMC T cells (not recorded which). Receptor source: a woman aged 18-69 years in good health.

V gene TRBV28 combines with J gene TRBJ2-7; checking the TCRdb D call of TRBD1 is not possible without DNA. The germline V gene encodes CDR1 MDHEN and CDR2 SYDVKM. The CDR3 totals 12 residues. The CDR3 is CASRDRPGEQYF.

The chain carries TRBV5-1 and TRBJ1-4. The CDR3 sequence is 15 residues long. CDR1 SGHRS and CDR2 YFSETQ come from the germline V gene. Here the CDR3 reads CASSLSGTDNEKLFF.

This rearrangement joins TRBV6-4 to TRBJ1-1; TCRdb designates TRBD1, a call that cannot be tested without DNA. Germline loops: CDR1 MRHNA, CDR2 SNTAGT. The CDR3 covers 14 residues. The CDR3 loop reads CASSPGGVNTEAFF.

The chain recombines TRBV5-1 with TRBJ2-7; lacking DNA, the TRBD1 call made by TCRdb goes unchecked. Germline CDR1 reads SGHRS; CDR2 reads YFSETQ. The CDR3 contains 16 residues. CDR3 sequence: CASSLSPGQGLYEQYF. The variable domain in full, with the rest retrieved from reference TRBV5-1 and TRBJ2-7, is KAGVTQTPRYLIKTRGQQVTLSCSPISGHRSVSWYQQTPGQGLQFLFEYFSETQRNKGNFPGRFSGRQFSNSRSEMNVSTLELGDSALYLCASSLSPGQGLYEQYFGPGTRLTVT.